The T cell receptor (beta chain) under discussion was sequenced for a study of cytomegalovirus exposure and HLA in healthy donors listed by TCRdb under 2017. A note on the overall study: According to an earlier analysis of 550 to 700 of the donors, about 179 million T cells yielded roughly 110 million unique TCR beta sequences and less than 300 Gb of sequence data. Of the roughly 390 genotyped donors, 80% to 90% were placed in the genetic ancestry cluster associated with self-reported Caucasian donors. The study profiled the T cell repertoires of 666 subjects by immunosequencing and related them to cytomegalovirus serostatus. Among roughly 400 genotyped donors of the cohort, an average of about 240,000 unique TCR beta nucleotide sequences were sequenced per donor, 15% to 20% of them non-productive. All discovery cohort repertoires had been generated on a single sequencing platform. The study combined high-throughput TCR immunosequencing, statistical association of individual TCRs with disease status, and machine learning to predict cytomegalovirus infection status. To study patterns of TCR occurrence, a later analysis re-analyzed previously published TCR beta repertoires from 650 to 750 donors and added high-resolution HLA genotyping. An early release that covered 500 to 800 HLA-typed donors contained approximately 300 gigabases of sequencing data and tens of millions of unique TCR sequences. Donor age, sex, ethnicity and CMV serostatus were collected together with the repertoire data. The number of typed donors differed by locus: roughly 629-640 for A, B, C, DRB1 and DQB1; some 500 for DQA1; over 600 for DPA1; and around 450 for DPB1. HLA typing covered class I and class II loci at four-digit resolution. Along with the roughly 670-subject first cohort, a separate validation cohort of over a hundred different subjects was used. In an earlier analysis of 587 of the donors, high-throughput TCR beta sequencing was used to judge whether each TCR beta V gene segment behaved as functional or pseudogenic. Because of strong linkage in the cohort, 5 or 6 DR-DQ haplotypes were treated as single units for association and clustering. In a later genetic analysis, genome-wide SNP genotypes for about three fifths of the roughly 670 donors were used, and that subset was treated as a discovery cohort. Rather than using new phenotypic data, the later analysis identified candidate immune exposures from TCR beta sequences and from how often those sequences occurred across donors. The study was designed to test whether signatures of past pathogen exposure could be identified by cataloging public T cell receptors.

A few counts support this clone. The antigen this receptor binds is unknown. Per-nucleotide qualities are absent, and no much larger clonotype sits a single base away. The library was generated by the immunoSEQ multiplex PCR assay. The multiplex PCR relied on a mix of 60 forward primers for TCR Vbeta segments and 13 reverse primers for TCR Jbeta segments. Amplification of the CDR3 region of rearranged TCR beta genes was performed with a multiplex PCR assay on genomic DNA. On the Illumina HiSeq System, the amplified TCR beta libraries were sequenced as 87-base-pair reads. On the study's bioinformatics: A later analysis tallied around 80 million unique TCR beta chains across the 666 repertoires, and some 10 million of those chains were shared by two or more donors. Raw reads were error-corrected and collapsed into unique sequences with a nearest-neighbor algorithm that merged closely related sequences to remove PCR and sequencing errors. CDR3 sequences were aligned to IMGT reference sequences to assign V, D and J gene segments. Each retained sequence needed at least a six-nucleotide match to both a V gene segment and a J gene segment. Rearrangements were called productive when the CDR3 lacked stop codons and stayed in frame with V and J; all others were non-productive. CDR3 was defined by IMGT convention, running from the second conserved V-encoded cysteine to the conserved J-encoded phenylalanine. Sequences without an unambiguous match to a single V gene segment were excluded from the earlier analysis of over 500 of the donors. An earlier analysis of over 450 of the donors classified V segments as functional when productive rearrangements were above 56.7% and as segregating when the standard deviation between donors was above 5%. To diagnose cytomegalovirus status from the catalog of TCR beta chain sequences, a statistical classification framework was built. A later analysis assigned V and J genes by comparing TCR nucleotide sequences with IMGT/GENE-DB human TR gene sequences. Using the TCRdist pipeline, a later analysis assigned CDR3 sequences along with most-parsimonious VDJ recombination scenarios. In a later analysis, each TCR beta chain was defined by its CDR3 amino acid sequence together with its V-gene family, and reads lacking a unique V-gene family were excluded. In a later analysis, 450 to 600 highly shared, low-generation-probability nucleotide sequences were removed to address suspected cross-contamination and a sequencing artifact. A later analysis calculated a clonal expansion index for each public chain from normalized within-repertoire ranks of inferred template counts. In a later analysis, generation probabilities were computed using a VDJ recombination model fitted to out-of-frame rearrangements, and the results were checked against IGoR. Hypergeometric tests were used in a later analysis to score TCR-TCR, TCR-HLA and TCR-CMV co-occurrence, with a repertoire-size bias correction applied to the TCR pairs. A later analysis estimated false discovery rates by permuting HLA or CMV assignments 20 times. In a later analysis, co-occurring TCRs were grouped with DBSCAN, and TCRdist sequence similarity was added when clustering was performed within HLA-allele-positive subsets. Repertoires with fewer than 30,000 or more than 120,000 public chains were left out of co-occurrence clustering, as were five repertoires with anomalous nucleotide sharing. The table was pulled from immuneACCESS by TCRdb, which kept in-frame rearrangements only. Such tables lose some clones; where checked, under half of the loss comes from unresolved V genes, and the rest has no known cause. That table gives V, J and clone size, and the DNA gave D and trimming. The sample yields around 150,000 clones; approximately 9% were counted once. Approximately 2% of the sample is taken by the ten largest.

The cohort consisted of hundreds of healthy bone marrow donors. At the time of sampling, every cohort member was nominally healthy, though immune exposures that went unrecorded were likely present. The donor tested CMV seronegative, placing the donor among the 300 to 400 seronegative members of the cohort. Each donor provided a peripheral blood sample, and peripheral blood mononuclear cells were used for TCR beta sequencing. Genomic DNA extraction from the blood cell samples was performed with the Qiagen DNeasy Blood Extraction Kit. What the authors observed across the whole study: Correlated functional status among segregating V segments might be attributable to linkage disequilibrium, but an unknown experimental factor could not be ruled out. Most TCR sequences were seen in very few donors, while some public TCRs were found in many individuals. Specific HLA alleles were associated with 15,000 to 20,000 TCR beta sequences at a false discovery rate of 0.05 in a later analysis. In both the original and validation cohorts, the classifier was reported to diagnose cytomegalovirus status with high specificity and sensitivity. Presence/absence analyses assumed roughly uniform sequencing depth across donors, an assumption that may not hold. The only immune exposure information available for the cohort was CMV serostatus. A further reported finding was that TCR beta sequences accurately predicted the HLA-A and HLA-B alleles for most subjects in the first cohort. An association between a missense DCLRE1C variant and V-gene and J-gene trimming of TCR beta chains was found in a later genetic analysis and replicated in an independent cohort. Several of the top co-occurrence clusters appeared to be linked to parvovirus B19, influenza, CMV and Epstein-Barr virus, according to a later analysis. The study gave a list of some 150 TCR beta chains associated with cytomegalovirus. Because HLA typing was missing for some donors at each locus, association tests included only the typed subset. A later genetic analysis reported fewer N-insertions in productive TCRs among donors in an Asian-associated ancestry cluster than the 666-donor mean. The authors suggested that the approach could potentially be extended to other disease states and immunological phenotypes. A few of the identified cytomegalovirus-associated TCR beta chains were confirmed in vitro to be specific for cytomegalovirus antigens. According to a later analysis, TCR association rates differed among HLA loci, with DRB1 alleles showing the most associated TCRs and HLA-C alleles showing the fewest. In an earlier analysis of approximately 590 of the donors, most TCR beta V segments were observed in productive rearrangements about 87% or about 30% of the time, broadly matching IMGT annotations. Because counts were too low, about 15 rarely observed V segments, including chromosome 9 orphons, were left out of the earlier analysis of 500 to 650 of the donors. A cluster of highly shared sequence variants was judged likely to be a technical artifact of the sequencing pipeline. The cohort was sequenced for TCR beta chains only, and without alpha or paired-chain data the features that could be detected were limited. According to a later analysis, most CMV-associated TCR beta chains appeared to be HLA-restricted, and the HLA associations seemed to be driven largely by CMV exposure. A later analysis found that HLA-associated TCR beta chains were more clonally expanded and had lower generation probabilities than equally common non-associated chains. Assigning TCR associations to individual alleles was difficult when HLA alleles, especially DR and DQ, strongly co-occurred.

The TCR originated in a male donor in good health and CMV-seronegative. The sequenced sample consisted of PBMCs.

Here the CDR3 is given as CASSVPWSSGNTIYF. The nucleotides read TGTGCCAGCAGCGTGCCGTGGAGCTCTGGAAACACCATATATTTT. The V and J segments used are TRBV9 and TRBJ1-3, with the D gene call left open. The CDR3 holds 15 amino acids from the cysteine to the phenylalanine. Just the 45-base CDR3 DNA is kept, in frame starting at base 1. At the junction V is shortened by 2 bases and J by 0 bases, with 9 bases in between. CDR1 SGDLS and CDR2 YYNGEE were looked up in the germline V gene.